The present TCR beta chain was sequenced within a study of cytomegalovirus exposure and HLA in healthy donors. About the study: In a later analysis, the 130 or so validation repertoires were reported to have used the same platform as the roughly 730 first-cohort repertoires.

TCRdb's copy holds only in-frame clones and misses some; the assay was immunoSEQ multiplex PCR. The sample gives 50,000 to 65,000 clones, roughly 89% of which show up once; 8.4% is in the top ten. With respect to this clone: Its antigen is still unknown.

Study-wide results and caveats: According to the study, roughly 180 TCR beta chains were cytomegalovirus-associated. It was found in a later analysis that first-cohort TCR clusters tended to co-occur in the 100 to 150 validation repertoires.

The donors were members of the 120-subject validation cohort (separate from the approximately 670-subject first cohort). Trimming stripped 0 bases from V and 0 bases from J, with 11 bases between. The CDR3 contains 16 residues. The V gene's germline CDR1 is SGDLS and CDR2 YYNGEE. The clonotype comes from a woman between 18 and 29 years old in good health and CMV-seropositive. J is TRBJ2-3 and V is TRBV9, with D unclear. Sequencing was carried out using PBMCs. The CDR3 region has the DNA TGTGCCAGCAGCGTAGCCCCGACTCCTAGCACAGATACGCAGTATTTT. It encodes CASSVAPTPSTDTQYF.